Included here is one T cell receptor beta chain sequence, with context. This may be a read error, as it is one base from a much larger clone. In this CDR3 the conserved last residue, phenylalanine or tryptophan, is missing, so a read error is likely. Amplification of TCR beta CDR3 regions used RNA transcripts. The authors performed first-round RT-PCR with HTBI primers and then a second-round multiplex PCR. TCRdb analysed the multiplex PCR reads with MiXCR anew, one entry per CDR3 protein. The repertoire holds under 800,000 distinct CDR3 sequences, with 22% as singletons. This sample is drawn from a study of Graves' ophthalmopathy and Graves' hyperthyroidism. People with hyperthyroidism were aged 18 to 65 and newly diagnosed, under 2 months' duration. Germline V CDR1 and CDR2: MDHEN, SYDVKM. V shed 3 bases and J shed 9 bases, with 6 bases lying between them. This CDR3 has 11 residues.

This rearrangement joins TRBV28 to TRBJ1-3, with unresolved D. This sequence was found in a woman aged 18-29 years with stable Graves' hyperthyroidism. Some clones in this sample may be carry-over from other donors' samples. What was sequenced was peripheral blood. CDR3 sequence (DNA): TGTGCCAGCAGTTTTTGGGGCACCATATATGTT. Protein sequence: CASSFWGTIYV.